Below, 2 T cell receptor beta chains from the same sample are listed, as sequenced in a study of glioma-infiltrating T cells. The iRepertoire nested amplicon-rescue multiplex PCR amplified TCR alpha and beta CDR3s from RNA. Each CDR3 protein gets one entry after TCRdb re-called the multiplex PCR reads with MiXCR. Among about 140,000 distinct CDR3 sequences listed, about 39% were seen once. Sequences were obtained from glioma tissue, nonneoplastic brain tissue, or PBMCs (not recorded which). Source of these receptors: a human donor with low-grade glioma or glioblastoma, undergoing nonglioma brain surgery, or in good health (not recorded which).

DNA for the CDR3: TGCGCCAGCAGCCGGGGTAGGGGGGCGGGAGTTGATCTTGAGCAGTTCTTC. It is translated as CASSRGRGAGVDLEQFF. The V and J genes are TRBV4-3 and TRBJ2-1; D might be TRBD2 (7 bases). CDR3 length: 17 residues. The germline V and J ends were trimmed by 4 bases and 9 bases, with 25 bases remaining between them. Germline CDR1 reads LGHNA; CDR2 reads YSLEER.

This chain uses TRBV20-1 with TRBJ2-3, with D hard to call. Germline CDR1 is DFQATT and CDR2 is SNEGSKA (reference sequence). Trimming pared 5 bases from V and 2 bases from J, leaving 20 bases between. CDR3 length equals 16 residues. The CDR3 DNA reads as TGCAGTGCTGGTAAGATGGGTCAAATATCCACAGATACGCAGTATTTT. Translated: CSAGKMGQISTDTQYF.